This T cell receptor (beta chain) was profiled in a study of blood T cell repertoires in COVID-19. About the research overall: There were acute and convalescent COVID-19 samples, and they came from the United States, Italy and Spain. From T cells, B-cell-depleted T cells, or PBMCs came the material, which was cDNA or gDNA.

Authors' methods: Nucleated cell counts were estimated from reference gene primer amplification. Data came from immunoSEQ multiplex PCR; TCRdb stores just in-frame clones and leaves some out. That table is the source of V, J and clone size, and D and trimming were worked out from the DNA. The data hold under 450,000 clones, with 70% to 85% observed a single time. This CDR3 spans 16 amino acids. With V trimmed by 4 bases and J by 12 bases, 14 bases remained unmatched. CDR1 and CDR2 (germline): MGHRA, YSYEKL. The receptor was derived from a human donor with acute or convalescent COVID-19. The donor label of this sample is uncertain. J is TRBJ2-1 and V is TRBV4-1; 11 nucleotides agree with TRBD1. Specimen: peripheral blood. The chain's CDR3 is CASSPSGTGGVMGQFF. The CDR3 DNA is TGCGCCAGCAGCCCCTCCGGGACAGGGGGGGTTATGGGGCAGTTCTTC.